This passage covers 19 T cell receptor beta chains from one sample sequenced in a study of T-cell reconstitution after alpha-beta-depleted transplantation in children. Preparation of the TCRbeta library involved a method that used unique molecular identifiers. TCRdb re-called the PCR reads through MiXCR, storing one row per CDR3 protein. The sample shows some 390,000 distinct CDR3 sequences, roughly 22% of them seen only once. This specimen consisted of PBMCs from the stem cell graft donor, obtained from the stem cell graft. The source of these receptors is a human donor who donated a stem cell graft to a child with acute myeloid leukemia.

This clonotype appeared many times. This chain connects TRBV12-3 or TRBV12-4 to TRBJ2-7, with D perhaps matching TRBD1 (5 bases). The V end was cut by 6 bases, the J end by 9 bases, with 12 bases between. The length of the CDR3 is 11 residues. The CDR3 region has the DNA TGTGCCAGCAGCGAAGGACATGGGCAGTACTTC. Amino acid sequence: CASSEGHGQYF.

A few counts support this clonotype. The V call is TRBV6-5, the J call TRBJ2-7; D is uncertain. Germline values: CDR1 MNHEY, CDR2 SVGAGI. This CDR3 has 11 residues. V lost 6 bases, J lost 6 bases, and 9 bases lay in between. The CDR3, as DNA: TGTGCCAGCAGGAGACTTAGCGAGCAGTACTTC. Encoded protein: CASRRLSEQYF.

In this sample, this clonotype turned up a few times. This chain links TRBV7-9 with TRBJ1-2; a possible D gene is TRBD1 (6 bases). Trimming removed 5 bases from V and 6 bases from J, with 19 bases in between. Germline values: CDR1 SEHNR, CDR2 FQNEAQ (reference sequence). This CDR3 contains 15 residues. The CDR3 here is CASSLPTGAEHGYTF. In DNA, the CDR3 is TGTGCCAGCAGCCTCCCGACGGGGGCGGAACATGGCTACACCTTC.

This clonotype was seen more than once but under ten times. The chain employs TRBV29-1 and TRBJ2-3; D tentatively fits TRBD1 or TRBD2 (5 bases each). Germline lookup yields CDR1 SQVTM and CDR2 ANQGSEA. The CDR3 has 14 amino acids. Trimming shortened V by 4 bases and J by 4 bases, and 15 bases separated the two germline ends. CDR3 residues: CSVGGTPSADTQYF. The CDR3 coding sequence is TGCAGCGTTGGAGGGACCCCGTCCGCAGATACGCAGTATTTT.

This clonotype was observed a few times. One end of the junction does not line up with germline, which may come from a read error. V is TRBV20-1 and J is TRBJ2-7; TRBD2 aligns across 9 bases. Per germline, CDR1 DFQATT and CDR2 SNEGSKA (reference sequence). The CDR3 totals 17 residues. CDR3 bases: TGCTGTGCTAGAGTAGGTAGCGGGAGAGAACACTCCTACGAGCAGTACTTC. Translated, it gives CCARVGSGREHSYEQYF.

The genes are TRBV29-1 and TRBJ2-4; TRBD2 aligns across 10 bases. The CDR3 extends over 12 amino acids. The germline gives CDR1 SQVTM, CDR2 ANQGSEA. V was clipped by 2 bases and J by 13 bases; unmatched bases: 5. Here the CDR3 DNA reads TGCAGCGTTGAATTAGCGGGAGGCCTACAGTACTTC. Amino acids: CSVELAGGLQYF.

This clonotype was found a few times. The chain carries TRBV4-3 and TRBJ2-1; possibly TRBD1 for D (6 bases). Germline V CDR1 and CDR2: LGHNA, YSLEER. Trimming took off 2 bases at V and 0 bases at J, with 14 bases between the two ends. The CDR3 extends over 17 amino acids. The CDR3 sequence: CASSQYRVLGSYNEQFF. The DNA of the CDR3 is TGCGCCAGCAGCCAATACAGGGTTTTGGGCTCCTACAATGAGCAGTTCTTC.

Only one count was recorded for this clonotype. This sequence joins TRBV7-9 and TRBJ2-4; D perhaps matches TRBD2 (6 bases). Trimming cost V 1 base and J 8 bases, with 6 bases left between them. Germline V gene sequence: CDR1 SEHNR, CDR2 FQNEAQ (reference sequence). The CDR3 has 12 amino acids. CDR3 sequence reads: CASSLGGDIQYF. Here the CDR3 DNA reads TGTGCCAGCAGCTTAGGGGGGGACATTCAGTACTTC. Supplemented by reference TRBV7-9 and TRBJ2-4, the full variable domain reads DTGVSQNPRHKITKRGQNVTFRCDPISEHNRLYWYRQTLGQGPEFLTYFQNEAQLEKSRLLSDRFSAERPKGSFSTLEIQRTEQGDSAMYLCASSLGGDIQYFGAGTRLSVL.

This chain uses TRBV20-1 with TRBJ1-4; no clear D gene. The CDR3 has 13 amino acids. Germline loops: CDR1 DFQATT, CDR2 SNEGSKA (reference sequence). V lost 3 bases and J 7 bases, leaving 12 bases between the germline ends. CDR3 nucleotide sequence: TGCAGTGCTAGTCCAGCTCCTATTGAAAAACTGTTTTTT. It specifies CSASPAPIEKLFF.

This clonotype has a handful of counts. The chain combines TRBV5-1 with TRBJ2-1; 13 bases line up with TRBD2. CDR1 SGHRS and CDR2 YFSETQ come from the germline V gene. CDR3 length: 16 residues. V lost 4 bases and J lost 7; bases outside the gene matches: 8. CDR3 in amino acids: CASSLGLAGDLNEQFF. CDR3 nucleotides: TGCGCCAGCAGCCTAGGACTAGCGGGAGACTTAAATGAGCAGTTCTTC.

This chain links TRBV5-4 with TRBJ2-1; 7 bases are shared with TRBD2. Germline loops: CDR1 SGHNT, CDR2 YYREEE (reference sequence). V trimming: 3 bases; J trimming: 2 bases; junction bases outside the gene matches: 8. The CDR3 has 16 residues. The CDR3 protein is CASSYRRDYTYNEQFF. In DNA, the CDR3 is TGTGCCAGCAGCTATCGAAGGGACTATACCTACAATGAGCAGTTCTTC. The full variable domain, completed using reference TRBV5-4 and TRBJ2-1, is ETGVTQSPTHLIKTRGQQVTLRCSSQSGHNTVSWYQQALGQGPQFIFQYYREEENGRGNFPPRFSGLQFPNYSSELNVNALELDDSALYLCASSYRRDYTYNEQFFGPGTRLTVL.

This clonotype was counted only a few times. This chain joins TRBV7-9 and TRBJ2-6; D is unclear. Trimming removed 4 bases from V and 1 base from J, with 8 bases in between. The CDR3 covers 15 residues. Germline CDR1 SEHNR, CDR2 FQNEAQ (reference sequence). For the CDR3, the DNA is TGTGCCAGCAGCTCCCAACGATCTGGGGCCAACGTCCTGACTTTC. It translates to CASSSQRSGANVLTF.

Many counts were recorded for this clonotype. V is TRBV20-1 and J is TRBJ2-6, with TRBD1 matching over 10 bases. CDR1 and CDR2 (germline): DFQATT, SNEGSKA (reference sequence). Unmatched junction bases numbered 6, after V lost 1 base and J lost 0 bases. CDR3 length: 18 residues. The CDR3 bases are TGCAGTGCTAGAGTCAGGGACAGGGGAAGCTCTGGGGCCAACGTCCTGACTTTC. This translates into CSARVRDRGSSGANVLTF.

This clonotype was observed a handful of times. This chain connects TRBV5-1 to TRBJ2-3, with 8 nucleotides matching TRBD2. The CDR3 loop spans 17 amino acids. V was clipped by 0 bases and J by 4 bases; unmatched bases: 10. The V gene's germline CDR1 is SGHRS and CDR2 YFSETQ. The CDR3: CASSLELAGTKADTQYF. The CDR3, as DNA: TGCGCCAGCAGCTTGGAGTTAGCGGGGACAAAGGCAGATACGCAGTATTTT.

V is TRBV2 and J is TRBJ1-1; D gene uncertain. The CDR3 extends over 12 amino acids. The ends were cut back, 8 bases at V and 3 bases at J, with 10 bases in the middle. Germline V gene lookup returns CDR1 SNHLY and CDR2 FYNNEI. The CDR3 nucleotides are TGTGCCAGCTACGGTGAGGACACTGAAGCTTTCTTT. Residues: CASYGEDTEAFF.

This clonotype was seen repeatedly, ten times or more. The chain uses TRBV29-1 and TRBJ2-7; the match to TRBD1 covers 8 bases. Germline trimming cut 6 bases from V and 3 bases from J; bases unmatched to any gene: 7. There are 13 residues in the CDR3. Germline CDR1 SQVTM, CDR2 ANQGSEA. The CDR3 coding sequence is TGCAGCGTCTACGGACAGGGAAACTACGAGCAGTACTTC. Its translation is CSVYGQGNYEQYF.

Many counts were recorded for this clonotype. The rearrangement uses TRBV20-1 and TRBJ2-5; 11 bases are shared with TRBD2. Germline assignment: CDR1 DFQATT and CDR2 SNEGSKA (reference sequence). This CDR3 has 17 residues. With 0 bases clipped from V and 0 bases from J, the junction kept 6 bases outside the gene matches. CDR3 residues: CSARDPGTSGDQETQYF. The CDR3 DNA follows: TGCAGTGCTAGAGATCCGGGGACTAGCGGAGACCAAGAGACCCAGTACTTC.

The chain is built from TRBV7-2 and TRBJ2-1, with D perhaps matching TRBD1 (5 bases). CDR3 size: 16 residues. Germline V gene lookup returns CDR1 SGHTA and CDR2 FQGNSA. Trimming pared 2 bases from V and 1 base from J, leaving 12 bases between. The CDR3 protein is CASSLRRTSSYNEQFF. The DNA of the CDR3 is TGTGCCAGCAGCTTACGTAGGACATCGTCCTACAATGAGCAGTTCTTC.

This clonotype was counted many times. The chain couples TRBV7-9 to TRBJ2-7, with a possible D match to TRBD2 (5 bases). Looked up from germline, CDR1 is SEHNR and CDR2 is FQNEAQ (reference sequence). This CDR3 region has 15 residues. V lost 5 bases, J lost 1 base, and 15 bases lay in between. The CDR3 loop is CASSRGGLRSYEQYF. Here the CDR3 DNA reads TGTGCCAGCAGCCGAGGAGGACTCCGATCCTACGAGCAGTACTTC.